This entry lists 10 T cell receptor beta chains sequenced from one sample in a study of T cell responses to AZD1222 COVID-19 vaccine. TCRdb keeps only in-frame clones here, not all; method: immunoSEQ multiplex PCR. The sample yields approximately 110,000 clones, about 91% seen once. Specimen: peripheral blood, collected 28 days after the second AZD1222 dose. The origin of the receptors is an adult who received the AZD1222 COVID-19 vaccine.

The count of this clone is one. The genes are TRBV6-2 or TRBV6-3 and TRBJ1-1; no clear D gene. CDR1 and CDR2 (germline): MNHEY, SVGEGT. CDR3 length: 15 amino acids. The ends were cut back, 6 bases at V and 0 bases at J, with 14 bases in the middle. This CDR3 reads CASSGRRDMNTEAFF. CDR3 coding DNA: TGTGCCAGCAGCGGACGAAGAGACATGAACACTGAAGCTTTCTTT.

The chain employs TRBV7-7 and TRBJ2-5; a weak D match, TRBD1 (6 bases). V lost 5 bases to trimming and J lost 5 bases, with 18 bases between them. CDR3 size: 15 residues. Germline CDR1 SSHAT, CDR2 FNYEAQ (reference sequence). The CDR3 DNA reads TGTGCCAGCAGCCTAGGGGGAACACCTGAGGAGACCCAGTACTTC. Its protein product is CASSLGGTPEETQYF. The entire variable domain, with the rest obtained from reference TRBV7-7 and TRBJ2-5, is as follows: GAGVSQSPRYKVTKRGQDVTLRCDPISSHATLYWYQQALGQGPEFLTYFNYEAQPDKSGLPSDRFSAERPEGSISTLTIQRTEQRDSAMYRCASSLGGTPEETQYFGPGTRLLVL.

The genes are TRBV6-6 and TRBJ2-6; D uncertain. The CDR3 has 14 residues. CDR1 and CDR2 from the germline V gene are MNHNY and SVGAGI (reference sequence). Trimming shortened V by 7 bases and J by 0 bases, and 7 bases separated the two germline ends. The CDR3: CASIAPSGANVLTF. CDR3 nucleotide sequence: TGTGCCAGCATCGCGCCCTCTGGGGCCAACGTCCTGACTTTC.

V usage is TRBV6-5 and J usage is TRBJ1-4; D is perhaps TRBD1 (5 bases). CDR1 is MNHEY, CDR2 SVGAGI, per germline. Between the trimmed V and J ends, which lost 6 bases and 0 bases, there was a span of 11 bases. The CDR3 has 15 residues. For the CDR3, the DNA is TGTGCCAGCAGGTCGGGGGGGACAACTAATGAAAAACTGTTTTTT. Encoded protein: CASRSGGTTNEKLFF.

The chain recombines TRBV28 with TRBJ1-4, with no clear D. V was trimmed by 5 bases and J by 8 bases, leaving 21 bases between them. The V gene's germline CDR1 is MDHEN and CDR2 SYDVKM. CDR3 length equals 16 residues. CDR3 residues: CASSPFGYQIGEKLFF. The CDR3 DNA reads TGTGCCAGCAGTCCCTTCGGGTACCAGATCGGGGAAAAACTGTTTTTT.

This rearrangement joins TRBV7-3 to TRBJ2-2; 8 nucleotides line up with TRBD2. The germline gives CDR1 SGHTA, CDR2 FQGTGA. Losses at the gene ends were 1 base for V and 3 bases for J; bases not matched to a gene: 4. The CDR3 is 16 amino acids. In DNA form, the CDR3 reads TGTGCCAGCAGCTTAAGAGCGGGGGCCTACACCGGGGAGCTGTTTTTT. The encoded protein is CASSLRAGAYTGELFF.

The chain carries TRBV10-2 and TRBJ2-7, with D maybe TRBD2 (6 bases). The CDR3 contains 13 residues. V lost 5 bases and J 7 bases, leaving 15 bases between the germline ends. Germline-derived CDR1 and CDR2 are WSHSY and SAAADI. CDR3 nucleotide sequence: TGCGCCAGCAGTCCAACGGAGGGAGTAGAGCAGTACTTC. Residues: CASSPTEGVEQYF.

V gene TRBV9 combines with J gene TRBJ2-3; tentatively, D is TRBD2 (7 bases). The germline gives CDR1 SGDLS, CDR2 YYNGEE. CDR3 length: 15 amino acids. V was shortened by 0 bases and J by 0 bases, with 8 bases between the two germline ends. The CDR3 DNA reads as TGTGCCAGCAGCGTAGAGGGGGGGAGCACAGATACGCAGTATTTT. It codes for CASSVEGGSTDTQYF.

The CDR3 coding sequence is TGTGCCAGCAGGCGAGCGGGGACAGATACGCAGTATTTT. Its protein is CASRRAGTDTQYF. The chain combines TRBV7-8 with TRBJ2-3; TRBD2 matches 7 bases. Trimming took 6 bases from V and 3 from J; bases not matched to a gene: 3. Germline V gives CDR1 SGHVS, CDR2 FQNEAQ. The CDR3 extends over 13 amino acids.

This chain uses TRBV4-3 with TRBJ1-4; 10 positions agree with TRBD1. The CDR3 spans 15 residues. The trim removed 5 bases at V and 8 bases at J, leaving 8 bases unmatched. Germline CDR1 and CDR2: LGHNA and YSLEER. CDR3 DNA sequence: TGCGCCAGCAGCTACCTGGGACAGGGGAACGAAAAACTGTTTTTT. This encodes CASSYLGQGNEKLFF.